Sequencing of this TCR beta chain was carried out in a study of blood T cell repertoires in COVID-19. Study overall: Sources were T cells, B-cell-depleted T cells, or PBMCs; the material itself was cDNA or gDNA.

Seattle-derived patients entered the study during active infection and were followed longitudinally. The ends lost 2 bases at V and 1 base at J; junction bases unmatched: 8. Germline V gene lookup returns CDR1 KGHSH and CDR2 LQKENI. This CDR3 is 18 amino acids long. Study processing details: By means of reference gene primer amplification, nucleated cell counts were estimated. Repertoires were generated with immunoSEQ multiplex PCR, while TCRdb's copy carries only in-frame clones and drops some. For V, J and clone size, that table is used; D and trimming come from the DNA. Among tens of thousands of clones listed, 90% were seen once.

This chain uses TRBV18 with TRBJ2-3, with 11 bases that match TRBD1. The sequenced sample consisted of peripheral blood. This TCR was sampled from a man younger than 35 with COVID-19, enrolled during active disease. The CDR3 loop is CASSPGGGTGGRTDTQYF. CDR3 DNA: TGTGCCAGCTCACCAGGTGGTGGGACAGGGGGACGCACAGATACGCAGTATTTT.